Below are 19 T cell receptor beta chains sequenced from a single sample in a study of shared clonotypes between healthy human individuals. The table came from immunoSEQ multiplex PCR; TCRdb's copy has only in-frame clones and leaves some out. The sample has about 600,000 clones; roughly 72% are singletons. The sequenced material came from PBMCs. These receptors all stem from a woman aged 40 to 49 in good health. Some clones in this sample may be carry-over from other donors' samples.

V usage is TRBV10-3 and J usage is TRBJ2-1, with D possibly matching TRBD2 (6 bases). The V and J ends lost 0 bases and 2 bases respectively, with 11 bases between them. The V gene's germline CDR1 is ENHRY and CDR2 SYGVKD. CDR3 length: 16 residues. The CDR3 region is CAISESVGGTYNEQFF. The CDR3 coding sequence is TGTGCCATCAGTGAGTCGGTGGGAGGAACCTACAATGAGCAGTTCTTC.

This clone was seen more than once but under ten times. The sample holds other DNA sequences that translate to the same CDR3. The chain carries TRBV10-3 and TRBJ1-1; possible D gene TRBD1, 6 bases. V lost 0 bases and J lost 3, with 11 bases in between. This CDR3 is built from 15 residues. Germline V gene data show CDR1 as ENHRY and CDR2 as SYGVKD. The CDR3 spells CAISESRGADTEAFF. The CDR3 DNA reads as TGTGCCATCAGTGAGTCGCGGGGGGCGGACACTGAAGCTTTCTTT.

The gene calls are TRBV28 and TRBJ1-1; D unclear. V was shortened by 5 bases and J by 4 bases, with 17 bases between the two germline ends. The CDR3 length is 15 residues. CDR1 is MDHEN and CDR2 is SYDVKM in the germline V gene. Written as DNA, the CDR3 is TGTGCCAGCAGTAACCCCGGCAGGCACGGCACTGAAGCTTTCTTT. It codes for CASSNPGRHGTEAFF.

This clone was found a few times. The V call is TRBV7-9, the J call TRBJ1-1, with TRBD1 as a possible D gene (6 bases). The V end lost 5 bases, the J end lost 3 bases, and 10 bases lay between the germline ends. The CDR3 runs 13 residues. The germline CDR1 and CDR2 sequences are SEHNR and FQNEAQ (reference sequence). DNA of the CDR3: TGTGCCAGCAGCCTAGACAGGCACACTGAAGCTTTCTTT. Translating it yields CASSLDRHTEAFF.

CDR3 nucleotides: TGTGCCAGCAACCCAGGGGGCAGCCAGCCCCAGCATTTT. The encoded protein is CASNPGGSQPQHF. The chain recombines TRBV7-2 with TRBJ1-5; 8 bases agree with TRBD1. CDR1 SGHTA and CDR2 FQGNSA come from the germline V gene. CDR3 length equals 13 residues. V trimming: 7 bases; J trimming: 7 bases; junction bases outside the gene matches: 6.

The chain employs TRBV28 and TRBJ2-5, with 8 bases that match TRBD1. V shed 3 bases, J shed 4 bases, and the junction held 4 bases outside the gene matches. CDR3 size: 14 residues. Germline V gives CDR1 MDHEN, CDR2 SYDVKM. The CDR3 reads CASSFGRGRETQYF. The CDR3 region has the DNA TGTGCCAGCAGTTTCGGCAGGGGGCGAGAGACCCAGTACTTC.

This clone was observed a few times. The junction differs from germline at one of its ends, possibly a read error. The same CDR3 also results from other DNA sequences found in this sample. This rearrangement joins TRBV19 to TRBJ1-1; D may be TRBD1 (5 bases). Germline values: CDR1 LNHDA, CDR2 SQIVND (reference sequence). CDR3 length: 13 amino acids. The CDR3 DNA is TGTGCCAGTAGTTCAGGGCTCAACACCGAAGCTTTCTTT. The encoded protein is CASSSGLNTEAFF. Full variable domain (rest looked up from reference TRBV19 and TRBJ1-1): DGGITQSPKYLFRKEGQNVTLSCEQNLNHDAMYWYRQDPGQGLRLIYYSQIVNDFQKGDIAEGYSVSREKKESFPLTVTSAQKNPTAFYLCASSSGLNTEAFFGQGTRLTVV.

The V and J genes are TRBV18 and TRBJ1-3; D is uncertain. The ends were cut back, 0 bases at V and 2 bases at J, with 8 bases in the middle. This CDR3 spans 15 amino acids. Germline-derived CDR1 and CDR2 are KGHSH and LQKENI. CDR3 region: CASSPPWEAGNTIYF. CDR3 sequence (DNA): TGTGCCAGCTCACCACCCTGGGAAGCTGGAAACACCATATATTTT.

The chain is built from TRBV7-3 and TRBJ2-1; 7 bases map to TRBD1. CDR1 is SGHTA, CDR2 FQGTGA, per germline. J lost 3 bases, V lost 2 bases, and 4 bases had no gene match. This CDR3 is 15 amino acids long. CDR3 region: CASSLEGANYNEQFF. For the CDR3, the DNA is TGTGCCAGCAGCTTAGAGGGGGCCAACTACAATGAGCAGTTCTTC. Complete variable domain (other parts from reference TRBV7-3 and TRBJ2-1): GAGVSQTPSNKVTEKGKYVELRCDPISGHTALYWYRQSLGQGPEFLIYFQGTGAADDSGLPNDRFFAVRPEGSVSTLKIQRTERGDSAVYLCASSLEGANYNEQFFGPGTRLTVL.

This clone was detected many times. The CDR3, as DNA: TGTGCCAGCAGCGAATCCGGGCAGGGCGCTGAAGCTTTCTTT. Amino acids: CASSESGQGAEAFF. The chain joins TRBV7-9 to TRBJ1-1; D may be TRBD1 (5 bases). CDR1 and CDR2 (germline): SEHNR, FQNEAQ (reference sequence). This CDR3 is built from 14 residues. V was trimmed by 5 bases and J by 6 bases, leaving 16 bases between them.

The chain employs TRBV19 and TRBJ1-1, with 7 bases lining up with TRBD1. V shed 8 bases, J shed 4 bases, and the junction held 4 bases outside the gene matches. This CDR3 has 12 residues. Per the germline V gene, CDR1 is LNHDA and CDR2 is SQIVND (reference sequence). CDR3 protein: CASDREGTEAFF. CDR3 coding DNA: TGTGCCAGTGACAGGGAGGGCACTGAAGCTTTCTTT.

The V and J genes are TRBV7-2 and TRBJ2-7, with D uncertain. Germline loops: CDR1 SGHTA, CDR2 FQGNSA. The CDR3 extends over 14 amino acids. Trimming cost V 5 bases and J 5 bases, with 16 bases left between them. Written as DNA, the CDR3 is TGTGCCAGCAGCCCCGTCCGCATTACTAACGAGCAGTACTTC. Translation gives CASSPVRITNEQYF. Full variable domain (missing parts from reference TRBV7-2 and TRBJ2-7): GAGVSQSPSNKVTEKGKDVELRCDPISGHTALYWYRQSLGQGLEFLIYFQGNSAPDKSGLPSDRFSAERTGGSVSTLTIQRTQQEDSAVYLCASSPVRITNEQYFGPGTRLTVT.

The CDR3: CASRGGTGLTNYGYTF. The DNA of the CDR3 is TGTGCCAGCAGGGGTGGGACAGGGCTAACTAACTATGGCTACACCTTC. The chain uses TRBV9 and TRBJ1-2, with 9 positions matching TRBD1. V lost 5 bases, J lost 0 bases, and 8 bases stayed unmatched. The germline gives CDR1 SGDLS, CDR2 YYNGEE. This CDR3 is built from 16 residues.

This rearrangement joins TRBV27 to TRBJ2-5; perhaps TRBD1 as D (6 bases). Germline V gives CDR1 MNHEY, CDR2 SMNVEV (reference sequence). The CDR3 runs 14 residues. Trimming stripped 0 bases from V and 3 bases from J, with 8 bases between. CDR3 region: CASSLSGGKETQYF. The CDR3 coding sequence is TGTGCCAGCAGTTTATCAGGGGGAAAAGAGACCCAGTACTTC.

The CDR3 protein is CASSLVPQGADEQFF. Here the CDR3 DNA reads TGCGCCAGCAGCTTGGTGCCACAGGGGGCGGATGAGCAGTTCTTC. The J gene is TRBJ2-1, the V gene TRBV5-1; 9 bases match TRBD1. With V trimmed by 0 bases and J by 8 bases, 6 bases remained unmatched. Germline CDR1 is SGHRS and CDR2 is YFSETQ. There are 15 residues in the CDR3. Combining the CDR3 with reference TRBV5-1 and TRBJ2-1 gives the whole variable domain KAGVTQTPRYLIKTRGQQVTLSCSPISGHRSVSWYQQTPGQGLQFLFEYFSETQRNKGNFPGRFSGRQFSNSRSEMNVSTLELGDSALYLCASSLVPQGADEQFFGPGTRLTVL.

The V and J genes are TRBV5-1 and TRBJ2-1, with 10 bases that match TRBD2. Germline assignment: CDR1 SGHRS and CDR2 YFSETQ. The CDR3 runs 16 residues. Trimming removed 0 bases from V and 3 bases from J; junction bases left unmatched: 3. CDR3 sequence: CASSLDGLAVYNEQFF. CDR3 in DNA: TGCGCCAGCAGCTTGGACGGACTAGCGGTCTACAATGAGCAGTTCTTC. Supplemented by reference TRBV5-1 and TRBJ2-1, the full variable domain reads KAGVTQTPRYLIKTRGQQVTLSCSPISGHRSVSWYQQTPGQGLQFLFEYFSETQRNKGNFPGRFSGRQFSNSRSEMNVSTLELGDSALYLCASSLDGLAVYNEQFFGPGTRLTVL.

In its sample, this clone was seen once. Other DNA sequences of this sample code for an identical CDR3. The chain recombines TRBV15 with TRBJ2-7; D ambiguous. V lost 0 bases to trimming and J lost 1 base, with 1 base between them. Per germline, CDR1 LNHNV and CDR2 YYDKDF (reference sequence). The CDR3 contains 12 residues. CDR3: CATSRDSYEQYF. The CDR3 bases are TGTGCCACCAGCAGAGATTCCTACGAGCAGTACTTC.

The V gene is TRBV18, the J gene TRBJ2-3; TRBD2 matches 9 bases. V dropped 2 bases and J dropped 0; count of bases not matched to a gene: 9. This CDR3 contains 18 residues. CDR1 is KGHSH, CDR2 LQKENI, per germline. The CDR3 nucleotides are TGTGCCAGCTCACCAATATTTGGCGGGAGGGCAAGCACAGATACGCAGTATTTT. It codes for CASSPIFGGRASTDTQYF.

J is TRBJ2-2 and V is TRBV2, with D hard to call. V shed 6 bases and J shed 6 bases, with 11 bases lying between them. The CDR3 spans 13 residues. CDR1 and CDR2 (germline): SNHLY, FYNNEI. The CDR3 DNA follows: TGTGCCAGCAGGGTGTCCGTTTCCGGGGAGCTGTTTTTT. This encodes CASRVSVSGELFF.